The text below deals with one T cell receptor (beta chain). Deletions cut 4 bases from V and 3 bases from J, with 21 bases between. CDR1 is LNHDA and CDR2 is SQIVND in the germline V gene (reference sequence). This CDR3 is 17 amino acids long. The data were obtained in a study of blood T cell repertoires in COVID-19. Study overall: There were acute and convalescent COVID-19 samples, and they came from the United States, Italy and Spain. Sources were T cells, B-cell-depleted T cells, or PBMCs; the material itself was cDNA or gDNA.

Per the original methods: Estimated nucleated cell counts came from reference gene primer amplification. Repertoires were generated with immunoSEQ multiplex PCR, while TCRdb's copy carries only in-frame clones and drops some. Clonal size and the V and J genes are those of that table, whereas D and trimming came from the DNA. The sample records about 130,000 clones, less than 90% being singletons. The V gene is TRBV19, the J gene TRBJ2-5; possible D gene TRBD2, 6 bases. The clonotype originates from a woman aged 80 or older with acute or convalescent COVID-19. Sequencing was done on a sample of peripheral blood. CDR3 sequence reads: CASSKKEGNWWEETQYF. CDR3 nucleotide sequence: TGTGCCAGTAGTAAGAAGGAGGGAAACTGGTGGGAAGAGACCCAGTACTTC.